This T cell receptor (beta chain) was sequenced during a study of neurological immune-mediated disorders. This CDR3 region has 16 residues. Germline V gives CDR1 SNHLY, CDR2 FYNNEI. Trimming at V came to 6 bases and at J to 5 bases, leaving 10 bases not matched to a gene. In its sample, this clonotype was seen many times. Template-switch 5'RACE cDNA synthesis added a 10-nucleotide unique molecular identifier. MiXCR, applied by TCRdb to the 5' RACE reads, yields one record per CDR3 protein. The sample yields under 70,000 distinct CDR3 sequences, under 30% seen once. Time point specified: technical triplicate 2. Where libraries were unsorted, they were derived from 2 million PBMCs stored at -80 degrees C.

The source material was PBMCs. The chain carries TRBV2 and TRBJ2-1, with 10 positions matching TRBD2. This TCR derives from a man in his 60s with HTLV-1-associated myelopathy (HAM/TSP). CDR3 nucleotide sequence: TGTGCCAGCAGAGCCCTCGGACTAGCGGCGAACAATGAGCAGTTCTTC. It codes for CASRALGLAANNEQFF.